This T cell receptor (beta chain) emerged from a study of response to subunit inactivated influenza vaccine. General study results and limits: There was a suggestion from the authors that each seasonal influenza vaccination recruits few new T cells.

Germline CDR1 is MNHEY and CDR2 is SVGAGI. The CDR3 is made up of 16 amino acids. Trimming removed 0 bases from V and 4 bases from J, with 16 bases in between. Each CDR3 protein gets one entry after TCRdb re-called the RT-PCR reads with MiXCR. The sample holds hundreds of thousands of distinct CDR3 sequences, 7.5% to 8.5% seen once. As for this clonotype: Its antigen remains unknown.

The TCR was taken from a man aged 45-69 years who received an inactivated influenza vaccine. The chain joins TRBV6-5 to TRBJ2-7; D remains unclear. The starting material was PBMCs from blood, obtained around 25 months after vaccination. The CDR3 sequence: CASSYSKIGARYEQYF. CDR3 coding DNA: TGTGCCAGCAGTTACTCGAAGATAGGCGCGAGGTACGAGCAGTACTTC.